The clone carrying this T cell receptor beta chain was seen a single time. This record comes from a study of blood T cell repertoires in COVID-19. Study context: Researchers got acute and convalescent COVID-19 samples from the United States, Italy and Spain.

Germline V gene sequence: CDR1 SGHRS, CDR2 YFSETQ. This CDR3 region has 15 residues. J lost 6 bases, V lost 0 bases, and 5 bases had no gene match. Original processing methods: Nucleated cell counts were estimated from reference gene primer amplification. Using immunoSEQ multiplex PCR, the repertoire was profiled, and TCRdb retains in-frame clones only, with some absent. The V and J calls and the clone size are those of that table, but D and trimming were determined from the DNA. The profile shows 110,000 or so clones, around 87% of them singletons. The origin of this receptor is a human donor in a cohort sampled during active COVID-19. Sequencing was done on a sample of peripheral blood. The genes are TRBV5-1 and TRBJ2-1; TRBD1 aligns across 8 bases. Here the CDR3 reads CASSLGQGARNEQFF. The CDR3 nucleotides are TGCGCCAGCAGCTTGGGGCAGGGGGCACGCAATGAGCAGTTCTTC. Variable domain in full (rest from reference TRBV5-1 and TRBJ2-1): KAGVTQTPRYLIKTRGQQVTLSCSPISGHRSVSWYQQTPGQGLQFLFEYFSETQRNKGNFPGRFSGRQFSNSRSEMNVSTLELGDSALYLCASSLGQGARNEQFFGPGTRLTVL.